A selection of T cell receptor beta chains follows, all from one sample in a study of early T cells in non-severe SARS-CoV-2 infection. Each CDR3 protein gets one entry after TCRdb re-called the 5' RACE reads with MiXCR. The sample has 55,000 to 70,000 distinct CDR3 sequences, roughly a tenth seen once. Sequencing was performed on whole blood. These receptor sequences come from an adult who was a healthcare worker with PCR-confirmed SARS-CoV-2 infection or an uninfected control (not recorded which). Both conserved end residues are part of each CDR3. Fields, in order: J gene, clone size, D gene, V gene, CDR3 DNA, CDR3 protein. The D gene is left open where the match is weak. Clone sizes are given selectively: once, few, many, or a class where the clone is expanded.

J: TRBJ2-2
size: NA
D: NA
V: TRBV20-1
DNA: TGCAGTGCTAGAATCCCGAACACCGGGGAGCTGTTTTTT
CDR3: CSARIPNTGELFF

J: TRBJ1-6
size: NA
D: NA
V: TRBV6-5
DNA: TGTGCCAGCACCTTAGAGTCGAGCTCCTATAATTCACCCCTCCACTTT
CDR3: CASTLESSSYNSPLHF

J: TRBJ2-7
size: few
D: TRBD2
V: TRBV12-3/TRBV12-4
DNA: TGTGCCAGCAGTTGGCGGGGGGACTCTCACGAGCAGTACTTC
CDR3: CASSWRGDSHEQYF

J: TRBJ2-1
size: few
D: NA
V: TRBV9
DNA: TGTGCCAGCAGTGGGACCGGCAAGGAGCAGTTCTTC
CDR3: CASSGTGKEQFF

J: TRBJ2-5
size: many
D: NA
V: TRBV5-6
DNA: TGTGCCAGCAGCTTAGGAGGCTTCCCGAAAGAGACCCAGTACTTC
CDR3: CASSLGGFPKETQYF

J: TRBJ2-6
size: many
D: NA
V: TRBV29-1
DNA: TGCAGCGTTCCCCGAGTTCATATACCTGGGGCCAACGTCCTGACTTTC
CDR3: CSVPRVHIPGANVLTF

J: TRBJ2-1
size: few
D: NA
V: TRBV14
DNA: TGTGCCAGCAGCCCGGGGCCCCACAATGAGCAGTTCTTC
CDR3: CASSPGPHNEQFF

J: TRBJ2-2
size: many
D: NA
V: TRBV10-3
DNA: TGTGCCATCGGCGGCACGAACACCGGGGAGCTGTTTTTT
CDR3: CAIGGTNTGELFF

J: TRBJ1-1
size: few
D: NA
V: TRBV6-6
DNA: TGTGCCAGCAGTTCTCAGTTAACCGGGGAAGCTTTCTTT
CDR3: CASSSQLTGEAFF

J: TRBJ2-1
size: NA
D: TRBD2
V: TRBV29-1
DNA: TGCAGCGCACCCCGAGGGACTAGTTTTAGCAATGAGCAGTTCTTC
CDR3: CSAPRGTSFSNEQFF

J: TRBJ2-4
size: medium-sized
D: NA
V: TRBV9
DNA: TGTGCCAGCAGCGGGGCCCAAGGGGACATTCAGTACTTC
CDR3: CASSGAQGDIQYF

J: TRBJ2-7
size: many
D: TRBD2
V: TRBV12-3/TRBV12-4
DNA: TGTGCCAGCAGCCGCGGGGGGCGGCGTAAATGGTACGAGCAGTACTTC
CDR3: CASSRGGRRKWYEQYF

J: TRBJ2-3
size: few
D: TRBD2
V: TRBV10-3
DNA: TGTGCCACACTAGCGGCAAACACAGATACGCAGTATTTT
CDR3: CATLAANTDTQYF

J: TRBJ2-5
size: many
D: NA
V: TRBV28
DNA: TGTGCCAGCAGACGATCAGGGGCAGAGACCCAGTACTTC
CDR3: CASRRSGAETQYF